The 21 T cell receptor beta chains given below trace back to one sample, sequenced in a study of blood T cell repertoires in COVID-19. Data came from immunoSEQ multiplex PCR; TCRdb stores just in-frame clones and leaves some out. The data hold 30,000 to 45,000 clones, with approximately 90% observed a single time. Sequencing input: peripheral blood. The receptor source for this set is a man aged 70 or older with active COVID-19.

The chain is built from TRBV5-6 and TRBJ1-3; D perhaps matches TRBD1 (6 bases). V shed 4 bases and J shed 0 bases, with 17 bases lying between them. Germline loops: CDR1 SGHDT, CDR2 YYEEEE. The CDR3 sequence is 17 residues long. The chain's CDR3 is CASSPTRTVYSGNTIYF. Written as DNA, the CDR3 is TGTGCCAGCAGCCCCACCAGGACAGTATACTCTGGAAACACCATATATTTT. The full variable domain, its missing parts supplied by reference TRBV5-6 and TRBJ1-3, is DAGVTQSPTHLIKTRGQQVTLRCSPKSGHDTVSWYQQALGQGPQFIFQYYEEEERQRGNFPDRFSGHQFPNYSSELNVNALLLGDSALYLCASSPTRTVYSGNTIYFGEGSWLTVV.

The chain has TRBV6-6 and TRBJ2-5; D might be TRBD2 (5 bases). The CDR3 sequence is 14 residues long. Per the germline V gene, CDR1 is MNHNY and CDR2 is SVGAGI (reference sequence). V lost 4 bases and J lost 0, with 9 bases in between. Here the CDR3 DNA reads TGTGCCAGCAGTTCCGGACTGCACCAAGAGACCCAGTACTTC. It codes for CASSSGLHQETQYF.

In this sample, this clone turned up once. The V gene is TRBV6-2 or TRBV6-3, the J gene TRBJ1-1; maybe TRBD1 (6 bases). Trimming removed 5 bases from V and 1 base from J, with 11 bases in between. The length of the CDR3 is 14 residues. Germline V CDR1 and CDR2: MNHEY, SVGEGT. Written as DNA, the CDR3 is TGTGCCAGCAGTACTCGGACAGCGAACACTGAAGCTTTCTTT. It yields the protein CASSTRTANTEAFF.

This chain joins TRBV11-2 and TRBJ2-7, with 10 bases that match TRBD2. This CDR3 is built from 15 residues. V dropped 4 bases and J dropped 5; count of bases not matched to a gene: 8. The germline gives CDR1 SGHAT, CDR2 FQNNGV. Written as DNA, the CDR3 is TGTGCCAGCAGCTCAGAGCGGGAGGGCCTGGACGAGCAGTACTTC. The encoded protein is CASSSEREGLDEQYF.

CDR3 protein: CASRTGGGETQYF. The CDR3 nucleotides read TGTGCCAGCCGCACAGGGGGCGGGGAGACCCAGTACTTC. This chain connects TRBV12-3 or TRBV12-4 to TRBJ2-5; 9 bases agree with TRBD1. The CDR3 spans 13 residues. Trimming at V came to 8 bases and at J to 5 bases, leaving 6 bases not matched to a gene.

The chain uses TRBV7-3 and TRBJ2-1; TRBD2 matches 15 bases. Germline CDR1 SGHTA, CDR2 FQGTGA. This CDR3 region has 15 residues. V lost 4 bases and J lost 9; bases outside the gene matches: 4. The CDR3 loop reads CASSSGLAGGVEQFF. DNA of the CDR3: TGTGCCAGCAGCTCCGGACTAGCGGGAGGGGTTGAGCAGTTCTTC.

The chain is built from TRBV28 and TRBJ2-2; 7 nucleotides agree with TRBD1. With 6 bases clipped from V and 7 bases from J, the junction kept 8 bases outside the gene matches. The CDR3 runs to 14 residues. Looked up from germline, CDR1 is MDHEN and CDR2 is SYDVKM. CDR3 residues: CASRPTGPYGELFF. In DNA, the CDR3 is TGTGCCAGCAGACCGACAGGGCCCTACGGGGAGCTGTTTTTT. Combining the CDR3 with reference TRBV28 and TRBJ2-2 gives the whole variable domain DVKVTQSSRYLVKRTGEKVFLECVQDMDHENMFWYRQDPGLGLRLIYFSYDVKMKEKGDIPEGYSVSREKKERFSLILESASTNQTSMYLCASRPTGPYGELFFGEGSRLTVL.

V is TRBV30 and J is TRBJ2-3, with D tentatively TRBD2 (5 bases). The CDR3 consists of 13 residues. Germline-derived CDR1 and CDR2 are GTSNPN and SVGIG (reference sequence). The ends were cut back, 2 bases at V and 5 bases at J, with 11 bases in the middle. The CDR3 loop is CAWSSLAGDTQYF. CDR3 DNA sequence: TGTGCCTGGAGTTCGCTAGCTGGAGATACGCAGTATTTT.

The chain joins TRBV6-5 to TRBJ1-5; D might be TRBD1 (5 bases). CDR1 and CDR2 from the germline V gene are MNHEY and SVGAGI. The CDR3 totals 13 residues. The V end lost 4 bases, the J end lost 3 bases, and 7 bases lay between the germline ends. As DNA, the CDR3 is TGTGCCAGCAGTTTACAGGACAATCAGCCCCAGCATTTT. It yields the protein CASSLQDNQPQHF.

The chain combines TRBV7-2 with TRBJ2-5, with D possibly matching TRBD1 (5 bases). V was clipped by 3 bases and J by 2 bases, with 10 bases between them. The CDR3 runs 14 residues. Germline lookup yields CDR1 SGHTA and CDR2 FQGNSA. CDR3 protein: CASSFAGLQETQYF. The DNA of the CDR3 is TGTGCCAGCAGCTTCGCAGGGTTGCAAGAGACCCAGTACTTC.

CDR3 sequence: CASSYSSARGGEQFF. For the CDR3, the DNA is TGTGCCAGCAGTTACTCGTCGGCTAGGGGTGGTGAGCAGTTCTTC. The V and J genes are TRBV6-5 and TRBJ2-1, with a weak D call TRBD1 (5 bases). Trimming shortened V by 0 bases and J by 9 bases, and 15 bases separated the two germline ends. Germline V gene data show CDR1 as MNHEY and CDR2 as SVGAGI. This CDR3 spans 15 amino acids.

This clone was seen a few times. The chain employs TRBV3-1 (or the pseudogene TRBV3-2) and TRBJ1-6, with TRBD1 matching 11 bases. The germline V gene has CDR1 LGHDT and CDR2 YNNKEL (reference sequence). Trimming at V came to 2 bases and at J to 5 bases, leaving 5 bases not matched to a gene. CDR3 size: 17 residues. CDR3 DNA sequence: TGTGCCAGCAGCCAACCCGGGACAGGGGGGAATAATTCACCCCTCCACTTT. Amino acid sequence: CASSQPGTGGNNSPLHF.

This clone appeared a few times. The gene calls are TRBV7-2 and TRBJ1-1, with 7 bases matching TRBD1. Germline CDR1 is SGHTA and CDR2 is FQGNSA. This CDR3 has 14 amino acids. Trimming removed 4 bases from V and 6 bases from J; junction bases left unmatched: 8. This chain's CDR3 is CASSSSRGSPEAFF. The CDR3 DNA reads TGTGCCAGCAGCTCCTCCAGGGGGAGTCCTGAAGCTTTCTTT.

The V and J genes are TRBV27 and TRBJ2-7; TRBD2 matches at 11 bases. Germline V gives CDR1 MNHEY, CDR2 SMNVEV (reference sequence). The CDR3 consists of 15 residues. The V gene end was trimmed by 6 bases and the J gene end by 4 bases; junction bases not matched to a gene: 8. DNA for the CDR3: TGTGCCAGCAGCCCTACTAGCGGGAGTTGGTACGAGCAGTACTTC. Its protein product is CASSPTSGSWYEQYF.

This rearrangement joins TRBV6-6 to TRBJ2-1, with a tentative D call TRBD2 (7 bases). CDR1 and CDR2 from the germline V gene are MNHNY and SVGAGI (reference sequence). This CDR3 has 16 amino acids. Trimming took 5 bases from V and 0 from J, leaving 14 bases between them. CDR3 sequence: CASSPGGPSSYNEQFF. CDR3 sequence (DNA): TGTGCCAGCAGTCCCGGGGGGCCGAGCTCCTACAATGAGCAGTTCTTC.

The chain combines TRBV5-1 with TRBJ2-2, with TRBD1 matching 10 bases. There are 15 residues in the CDR3. Germline lookup yields CDR1 SGHRS and CDR2 YFSETQ. Losses at the gene ends were 4 bases for V and 6 bases for J; bases not matched to a gene: 6. The CDR3 coding sequence is TGCGCCAGCAGCCGCGGGACAGGGGAGGCCGGGGAGCTGTTTTTT. Translated: CASSRGTGEAGELFF.

This clone appeared a single time. The chain is built from TRBV7-6 and TRBJ1-5; D is perhaps TRBD1 (6 bases). Germline CDR1 reads SGHVS; CDR2 reads FNYEAQ. CDR3 length: 15 residues. Trimming left V 5 bases short and J 3 bases short, with 14 bases between. The CDR3: CASSPEGGHNQPQHF. The DNA of the CDR3 is TGTGCCAGCAGCCCCGAAGGGGGACACAATCAGCCCCAGCATTTT.

The chain links TRBV7-8 to TRBJ1-2; D might be TRBD1 (5 bases). The CDR3 has 15 residues. The germline CDR1 and CDR2 sequences are SGHVS and FQNEAQ. V lost 2 bases and J 3 bases, leaving 13 bases between the germline ends. The CDR3, as DNA: TGTGCCAGCAGCTTAAGACCGGGGGGGGACTATGGCTACACCTTC. Encoded protein: CASSLRPGGDYGYTF.

CDR3 sequence: CASSLAGGDNEQFF. The DNA for the CDR3 is TGTGCCAGCAGCTTAGCCGGGGGGGACAATGAGCAGTTCTTC. The chain couples TRBV7-3 to TRBJ2-1, with TRBD2 matching over 8 bases. CDR1 is SGHTA, CDR2 FQGTGA, per germline. This CDR3 region has 14 residues. V was clipped by 2 bases and J by 5 bases; unmatched bases: 2.

This rearrangement joins TRBV28 to TRBJ1-6; possible D gene TRBD1, 6 bases. V was pared by 5 bases and J by 6 bases, with 17 bases between. Per the germline V gene, CDR1 is MDHEN and CDR2 is SYDVKM. The CDR3 extends over 16 amino acids. The DNA for the CDR3 is TGTGCCAGCAGTCCTCAGGGGCAGGGGCTTAATTCACCCCTCCACTTT. This translates into CASSPQGQGLNSPLHF.

This sequence joins TRBV4-2 and TRBJ2-7, with no clear D. CDR1 and CDR2 from the germline V gene are LGHNA and YNFKEQ. This CDR3 spans 13 amino acids. Trimming removed 1 base at V and 3 bases at J, with 7 bases between. The CDR3 protein is CASSQVVHYEQYF. Written as DNA, the CDR3 is TGTGCCAGCAGCCAAGTAGTTCACTACGAGCAGTACTTC.